Shown below are 2 T cell receptor beta chains from a single sample sequenced in a study of beta chain features in type 1 diabetes. All of the isolated RNA was reverse transcribed, so expressed TCRB transcripts were sequenced. Produced via immunoSEQ multiplex PCR; TCRdb's table is partial and in-frame only. The sample contains approximately 340,000 clones, over 12% of which appear only once. The source material was naive CD4+ T cells from blood. These TCRs come from a woman under 30 in good health.

CDR3 DNA: TGTGCCAGCAGGATCAAACAGGGGGCGCATAAGGAGACCCAGTACTTC. It encodes CASRIKQGAHKETQYF. The chain employs TRBV27 and TRBJ2-5; 9 positions match TRBD1. The CDR3 extends over 16 amino acids. The J segment lost 5 bases and the V segment lost 6 bases, leaving 13 bases of the junction unmatched. CDR1 is MNHEY and CDR2 is SMNVEV in the germline V gene (reference sequence).

This clone was observed a few times. The V gene is TRBV21-1, the J gene TRBJ2-4; the table calls TRBD2, which could not be checked here. TRBV21-1 is annotated as a pseudogene. The CDR3 is 17 amino acids. CDR3 amino acids: CASSKGSEGLAKNIQYF. In nucleotides, the CDR3 is TGTGCCAGCAGCAAAGGTAGTGAGGGACTAGCCAAAAACATTCAGTACTTC.